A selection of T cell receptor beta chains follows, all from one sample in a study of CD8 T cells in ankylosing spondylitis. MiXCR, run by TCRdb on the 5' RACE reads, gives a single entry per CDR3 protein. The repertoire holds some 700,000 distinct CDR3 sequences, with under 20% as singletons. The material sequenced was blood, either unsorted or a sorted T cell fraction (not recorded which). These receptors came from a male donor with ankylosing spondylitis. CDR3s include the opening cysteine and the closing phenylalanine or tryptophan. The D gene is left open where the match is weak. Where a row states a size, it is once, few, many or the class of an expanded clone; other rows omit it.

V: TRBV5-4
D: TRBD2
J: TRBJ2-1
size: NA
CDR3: CASSLARGYYNEQFF
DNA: TGTGCCAGCAGCTTGGCGCGGGGGTACTACAATGAGCAGTTCTTC

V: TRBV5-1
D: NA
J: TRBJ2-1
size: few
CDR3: CASTRDWSEGQFF
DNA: TGCGCCAGCACCCGGGACTGGAGCGAGGGGCAGTTCTTC

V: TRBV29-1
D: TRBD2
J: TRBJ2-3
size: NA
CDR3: CSVEGTRRTTQYF
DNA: TGCAGCGTTGAGGGGACTAGACGCACTACGCAGTATTTT

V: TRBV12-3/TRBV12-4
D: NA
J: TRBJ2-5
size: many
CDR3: CASSNLEGETQYF
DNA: TGTGCCAGCAGTAACCTAGAGGGAGAGACCCAGTACTTC

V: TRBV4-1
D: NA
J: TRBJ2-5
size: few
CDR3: CASSQQGRETQYF
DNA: TGCGCCAGCAGCCAACAGGGGCGGGAGACCCAGTACTTC

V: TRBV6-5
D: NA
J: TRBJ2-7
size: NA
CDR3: CASSSRDHYEQYF
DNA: TGTGCCAGCAGCTCTCGGGACCACTACGAGCAGTACTTC

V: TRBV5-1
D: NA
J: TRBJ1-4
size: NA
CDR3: CASSLDRDRPEKLFF
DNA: TGCGCCAGCAGCTTGGACAGGGATCGACCTGAAAAACTGTTTTTT

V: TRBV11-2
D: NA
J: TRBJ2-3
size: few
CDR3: CASSLRAGADTQYF
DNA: TGTGCCAGCAGCTTGAGGGCCGGGGCAGATACGCAGTATTTT

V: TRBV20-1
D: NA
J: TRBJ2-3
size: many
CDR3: CSARGGGEVDTQYF
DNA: TGCAGTGCTAGGGGTGGAGGAGAGGTGGATACGCAGTATTTT

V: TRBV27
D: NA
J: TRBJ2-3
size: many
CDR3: CASRVGLRNTDTQYF
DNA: TGTGCCAGCAGAGTGGGCCTACGCAACACAGATACGCAGTATTTT

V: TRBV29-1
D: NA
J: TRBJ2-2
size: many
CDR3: CSVQSAGDNTGELFF
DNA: TGCAGCGTCCAATCGGCAGGGGATAACACCGGGGAGCTGTTTTTT

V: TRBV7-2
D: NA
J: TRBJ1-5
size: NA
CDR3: CASSLSFLGVNQPQHF
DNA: TGTGCCAGCAGCTTAAGTTTCCTTGGGGTCAATCAGCCCCAGCATTTT

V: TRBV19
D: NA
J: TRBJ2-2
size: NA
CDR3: CASSIAFFGFGELFF
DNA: TGTGCCAGTAGTATAGCGTTTTTCGGGTTCGGGGAGCTGTTTTTT

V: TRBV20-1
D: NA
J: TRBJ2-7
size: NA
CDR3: CSARSPGLAYEQYF
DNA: TGCAGTGCTAGGTCGCCGGGGCTAGCGTACGAGCAGTACTTC

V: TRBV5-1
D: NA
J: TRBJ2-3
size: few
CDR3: CASSAPGLLTDTQYF
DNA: TGCGCCAGCAGCGCACCGGGACTCCTGACAGATACGCAGTATTTT

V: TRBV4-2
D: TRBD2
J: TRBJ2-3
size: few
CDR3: CASSQAAGGTDTQYF
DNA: TGTGCCAGCAGCCAAGCGGCGGGAGGGACAGATACGCAGTATTTT

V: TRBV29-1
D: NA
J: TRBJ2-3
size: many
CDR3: CSVEFGTQAYTQYF
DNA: TGCAGCGTTGAATTCGGGACGCAAGCTTATACGCAGTATTTT

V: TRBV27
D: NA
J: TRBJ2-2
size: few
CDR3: CASGTVVVNTGELFF
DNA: TGTGCCAGCGGTACAGTGGTGGTGAACACCGGGGAGCTGTTTTTT

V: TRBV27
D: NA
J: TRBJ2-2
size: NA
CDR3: CASSYYRDYTGELFF
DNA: TGTGCCAGCAGTTACTACAGGGACTACACCGGGGAGCTGTTTTTT

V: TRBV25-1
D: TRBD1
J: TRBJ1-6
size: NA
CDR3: CASSGTGHSPLHF
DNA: TGTGCCAGCAGTGGGACAGGGCATTCACCCCTCCACTTT

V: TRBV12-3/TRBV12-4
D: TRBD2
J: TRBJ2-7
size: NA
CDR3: CASSFQAGGPYEQYF
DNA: TGTGCCAGCAGTTTTCAAGCGGGAGGGCCTTACGAGCAGTACTTC

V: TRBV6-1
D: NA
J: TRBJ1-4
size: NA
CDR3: CASSDLRRGRNEKLFF
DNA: TGTGCCAGCAGTGACCTTAGACGGGGACGCAATGAAAAACTGTTTTTT